One sample yielded the 20 T cell receptor beta chains listed below, sequenced in a study of T cell changes during pregnancy in multiple sclerosis. The assay was immunoSEQ multiplex PCR, and TCRdb's table has in-frame clones only and misses some. The data show some 93,000 clones, 91% seen once. This sample comprised peripheral blood, obtained after pregnancy. The receptors here all came from a female donor in good health, enrolled as a control in a pregnancy study.

This chain connects TRBV18 to TRBJ2-1, with D tentatively TRBD2 (6 bases). The CDR3 has 15 amino acids. Germline lookup yields CDR1 KGHSH and CDR2 LQKENI. Trimming pared 0 bases from V and 7 bases from J, leaving 13 bases between. CDR3 amino acids: CASSPPSRGGNEQFF. The CDR3 DNA sequence: TGTGCCAGCTCACCACCATCGCGGGGAGGAAATGAGCAGTTCTTC.

The chain has TRBV6-1 and TRBJ1-2; unclear D gene. V lost 6 bases, J lost 6 bases, and 11 bases lay in between. CDR1 and CDR2 from the germline V gene are MNHNS and SASEGT. The CDR3 length is 12 residues. CDR3 DNA: TGTGCCAGCAGCTATTTCTCCGATGGCTACACCTTC. It translates to CASSYFSDGYTF.

V usage is TRBV6-1 and J usage is TRBJ2-3; D gene unclear. This CDR3 region has 14 residues. Germline-derived CDR1 and CDR2 are MNHNS and SASEGT. The DNA of the CDR3 is TGTGCTTGCCGGGTCAGACTCAGCACAGATACGCAGTATTTT. Protein: CACRVRLSTDTQYF.

In nucleotides, the CDR3 is TGTGCCAGCAGCCCTAGTACGGTGAACACTGAAGCTTTCTTT. Residues: CASSPSTVNTEAFF. The V gene is TRBV5-6, the J gene TRBJ1-1; no definite D call. Germline CDR1 SGHDT, CDR2 YYEEEE. Trimming stripped 4 bases from V and 0 bases from J, with 10 bases between. The CDR3 is made up of 14 amino acids.

This clone came up once. V is TRBV7-2 and J is TRBJ1-1; D call uncertain. Per germline, CDR1 SGHTA and CDR2 FQGNSA. Trimming shortened V by 5 bases and J by 1 base, and 11 bases separated the two germline ends. The CDR3 spans 14 residues. CDR3 coding DNA: TGTGCCAGCAGCAGTAGCGCGGGGAACACTGAAGCTTTCTTT. This codes for CASSSSAGNTEAFF.

CDR3 bases: TGTGCCAGCAGCCCACAATTCTCTGGAAACACCATATATTTT. Translating it yields CASSPQFSGNTIYF. The chain links TRBV6-5 to TRBJ1-3; D is unclear. The germline V and J ends were trimmed by 6 bases and 0 bases, with 9 bases remaining between them. The CDR3 is 14 residues long. The germline CDR1 and CDR2 sequences are MNHEY and SVGAGI.

The rearrangement uses TRBV29-1 and TRBJ2-7; perhaps TRBD2 as D (6 bases). The CDR3 length is 13 residues. The germline V gene has CDR1 SQVTM and CDR2 ANQGSEA. Trimming removed 6 bases from V and 6 bases from J, with 18 bases in between. Written as DNA, the CDR3 is TGCAGCGTCCAAGCCCCAGGGAGGACCGAGCAGTACTTC. This codes for CSVQAPGRTEQYF.

The chain joins TRBV7-9 to TRBJ2-7; 9 positions match TRBD2. The CDR3 spans 18 residues. Losses at the gene ends were 0 bases for V and 0 bases for J; bases not matched to a gene: 9. CDR1 and CDR2 from the germline V gene are SEHNR and FQNEAQ (reference sequence). The CDR3 DNA is TGTGCCAGCAGCTTAGCATCCAGCGGGGGGCACCTCTCCTACGAGCAGTACTTC. It encodes CASSLASSGGHLSYEQYF.

This rearrangement joins TRBV28 to TRBJ2-6; D possibly corresponds to TRBD1 (6 bases). The length of the CDR3 is 17 residues. Deletions cut 5 bases from V and 0 bases from J, with 14 bases between. Germline assignment: CDR1 MDHEN and CDR2 SYDVKM. This CDR3 is CASSPGHTSSGANVLTF. CDR3 coding DNA: TGTGCCAGCAGTCCGGGACACACGAGCTCTGGGGCCAACGTCCTGACTTTC.

This clone was recorded once. This sequence joins TRBV29-1 and TRBJ1-1, with D maybe TRBD1 (6 bases). CDR3 length: 12 amino acids. The V gene's germline CDR1 is SQVTM and CDR2 ANQGSEA. Trimming removed 6 bases at V and 1 base at J, with 9 bases between. For the CDR3, the DNA is TGCAGCGTCGGACAGACGAACACTGAAGCTTTCTTT. This codes for CSVGQTNTEAFF.

The chain employs TRBV7-6 and TRBJ2-5; maybe TRBD2 (6 bases). Germline CDR1 reads SGHVS; CDR2 reads FNYEAQ. This CDR3 region has 14 residues. With 4 bases removed from V and 5 bases from J, the gap between germline ends came to 14 bases. The CDR3 bases are TGTGCCAGCAGCTCCCCGGACCGGGGGGAGACCCAGTACTTC. Residues: CASSSPDRGETQYF.

The chain recombines TRBV28 with TRBJ2-7; 10 bases align to TRBD1. V gave up 5 bases and J gave up 4 bases; unmatched junction bases: 11. This CDR3 comprises 16 residues. Germline-derived CDR1 and CDR2 are MDHEN and SYDVKM. The CDR3, as DNA: TGTGCCAGCAGTCAAATACCGGGACAGGGGCTATACGAGCAGTACTTC. Amino acids: CASSQIPGQGLYEQYF.

The chain recombines TRBV18 with TRBJ1-5; TRBD1 agrees at 7 bases. This CDR3 is 16 amino acids long. The trim removed 6 bases at V and 0 bases at J, leaving 8 bases unmatched. Germline V gene lookup returns CDR1 KGHSH and CDR2 LQKENI. DNA of the CDR3: TGTGCCAGCTCCCCCGGGACAGTCTATAGCAATCAGCCCCAGCATTTT. This gives the protein CASSPGTVYSNQPQHF.

The chain employs TRBV4-3 and TRBJ2-5, with D perhaps TRBD1 (6 bases). Germline CDR1 LGHNA, CDR2 YSLEER. The germline V and J ends were trimmed by 1 base and 4 bases, with 13 bases remaining between them. The CDR3 is made up of 15 amino acids. The chain's CDR3 is CASSQGTGSGETQYF. The CDR3, as DNA: TGCGCCAGCAGCCAAGGTACAGGGTCGGGAGAGACCCAGTACTTC.

The rearrangement links TRBV6-5 to TRBJ2-2, with 7 bases lining up with TRBD1. The J segment lost 7 bases and the V segment lost 2 bases, leaving 10 bases of the junction unmatched. Germline CDR1 reads MNHEY; CDR2 reads SVGAGI. The CDR3 covers 16 residues. The CDR3 nucleotides read TGTGCCAGCAGTTACGACGACAGGGTGGGGAACGGGGAGCTGTTTTTT. It specifies CASSYDDRVGNGELFF.

This chain uses TRBV5-5 with TRBJ1-5; TRBD1 agrees at 7 bases. CDR1 and CDR2 (germline): SGHKS, YYEKEE (reference sequence). This CDR3 contains 14 residues. J was trimmed by 4 bases and V by 4 bases; bases with no gene match: 5. In DNA, the CDR3 is TGTGCCAGCAGCGAGGACAGGCCTAATCAGCCCCAGCATTTT. This encodes CASSEDRPNQPQHF.

The J gene is TRBJ2-3, the V gene TRBV7-3; 10 bases are shared with TRBD2. CDR3 length equals 18 residues. Looked up from germline, CDR1 is SGHTA and CDR2 is FQGTGA. V gave up 6 bases and J gave up 2 bases; unmatched junction bases: 14. CDR3 sequence (DNA): TGTGCCAGCAGAGATAGCGGGGGGCCCCCCCACCTCACAGATACGCAGTATTTT. This gives the protein CASRDSGGPPHLTDTQYF.

V and J are TRBV19 and TRBJ1-5; 8 bases are a match to TRBD1. Germline CDR1 is LNHDA and CDR2 is SQIVND (reference sequence). The CDR3 contains 14 residues. J gave up 7 bases and V 4 bases, and 6 bases lay outside the gene matches. The CDR3: CASSNDRGGQPQHF. The DNA for the CDR3 is TGTGCCAGTAGTAACGACAGGGGCGGCCAGCCCCAGCATTTT.

This sequence joins TRBV5-4 and TRBJ1-6, with 7 bases identical to TRBD1. The CDR3 spans 16 residues. Germline V CDR1 and CDR2: SGHNT, YYREEE (reference sequence). Trimming took 1 base from V and 4 from J; bases not matched to a gene: 5. The CDR3 coding sequence is TGTGCCAGCAGCTTGCCCGGACAGGCGTATAATTCACCCCTCCACTTT. It specifies CASSLPGQAYNSPLHF.

The chain recombines TRBV27 with TRBJ2-7, with a tentative D call TRBD1 (5 bases). Germline V lookup: CDR1 MNHEY, CDR2 SMNVEV (reference sequence). The length of the CDR3 is 15 residues. V lost 2 bases, J lost 3 bases, and 14 bases lay in between. CDR3 in DNA: TGTGCCAGCAGTTTAAGTACAGGTACCCTCTACGAGCAGTACTTC. Protein: CASSLSTGTLYEQYF.